The 4 T cell receptor beta chains listed next were all sequenced from one sample in a study of shared clonotypes between healthy human individuals. Generated by immunoSEQ multiplex PCR, the TCRdb table keeps only in-frame clones and is missing some. Among 2 million or so clones listed, over 85% were seen once. Naive CD8 cells lacked CD45RO and underwent positive selection for CCR7, leaving out terminally differentiated effector memory CD45RA+ cells. Sequencing input: naive CD8+ T cells sorted from blood. These receptors were obtained from a man aged 18 to 29 in good health.

V is TRBV11-2 and J is TRBJ2-7; D is ambiguous. Germline V lookup: CDR1 SGHAT, CDR2 FQNNGV. V was trimmed by 0 bases and J by 3 bases, leaving 9 bases between them. The CDR3 consists of 14 residues. The CDR3 DNA reads TGTGCCAGCAGCTTAGAGGCCAGTCACTACGAGCAGTACTTC. Its protein product is CASSLEASHYEQYF.

The chain joins TRBV29-1 to TRBJ2-7; tentative D call: TRBD2 (7 bases). Germline V lookup: CDR1 SQVTM, CDR2 ANQGSEA. The V and J ends lost 3 bases and 4 bases respectively, with 16 bases between them. CDR3 length equals 14 residues. The CDR3 region has the DNA TGCAGCGTTGACCCCTCGGGGGGCGGGTACGAGCAGTACTTC. Protein: CSVDPSGGGYEQYF.

The chain carries TRBV7-8 and TRBJ2-6; D not certain. Trimming left V 4 bases short and J 2 bases short, with 6 bases between. From germline, CDR1 is SGHVS and CDR2 FQNEAQ. CDR3 length: 14 amino acids. The CDR3 spells CASSSGPGANVLTF. The CDR3 coding sequence is TGTGCCAGCAGCTCTGGGCCTGGGGCCAACGTCCTGACTTTC.

The DNA of the CDR3 is TGTGCCAGCAGCTTACCACTAGCGGGAGTCTACGAGCAGTACTTC. This gives the protein CASSLPLAGVYEQYF. The chain joins TRBV7-8 to TRBJ2-7; 11 bases align to TRBD2. This CDR3 comprises 15 residues. CDR1 SGHVS and CDR2 FQNEAQ come from the germline V gene. V shed 2 bases, J shed 3 bases, and the junction held 3 bases outside the gene matches.